Sequencing of this TCR beta chain was carried out in a study of T cells expressing NK-cell markers. Overall study context: TCR beta repertoires came from sorted CD3+CD56+NKG2C+, CD3+CD56+NKG2C- and CD3+CD56-NKG2C+ T cells. The authors sequenced eight donors, of whom seven were HCMV-seropositive and one was seronegative.

Germline V CDR1 and CDR2: SGHTA, FQGTGA. This CDR3 comprises 13 residues. From the 5' RACE reads, TCRdb lists one entry per CDR3 protein and no DNA. The data include hundreds of thousands of distinct CDR3 sequences; the top ten clones carry around 4.3%. Notes on the study in general: The contribution of dominant NKG2C+ clonotypes to CD8+ T cells in about 6 donors was about 1.0-8%. Leadership of the CD3+CD56-NKG2C+ fraction also belonged to these clonotypes in four donors.

As concerns this clonotype: No antigen is known for it.

The chain is built from TRBV7-3 and TRBJ2-1; TCRdb designates TRBD2, a call that cannot be tested without DNA. The TCR was taken from a woman between 18 and 69 years old in good health. Sequenced material: blood T cells: a sorted CD56 or NKG2C T cell subset, CD4+ or CD8+ T cells, or bulk PBMC T cells (not recorded which). CDR3 in amino acids: CASSSTSGGPRFF.